The clone carrying this T cell receptor (beta chain) occurred many times. Its matching antigen is unknown. The TCR beta CDR3 regions underwent amplification using RNA transcripts as the source. The HTBI primer set was used in a first-round RT-PCR of the TCR CDR3. MiXCR, run by TCRdb on the multiplex PCR reads, gives a single entry per CDR3 protein. The sample yields some 360,000 distinct CDR3 sequences, about a sixth seen once. The data were obtained in a study of T cells in Graves' hyperthyroidism and ophthalmopathy. Background on the study: The blood sample was taken at first diagnosis, before treatment began.

This CDR3 is 13 amino acids long. The germline V gene encodes CDR1 MNHEY and CDR2 SVGEGT. The germline V and J ends were trimmed by 2 bases and 4 bases, with 8 bases remaining between them. Diagnoses used clinical symptoms, serum thyroxine and TRAb, thyroid ultrasound and orbital computed tomography. Study findings and constraints: Most expanded thyroid clonotypes above 0.001 also appeared in blood. Ophthalmopathy got predicted by the model a median around six months before its onset.

This TCR came from a woman aged 40 to 55 with Graves' ophthalmopathy. The sample comprised blood. The chain uses TRBV6-2 or TRBV6-3 and TRBJ2-5; D is unclear. CDR3 in DNA: TGTGCCAGCAGTTACGGGCAGATAGAGACCCAGTACTTC. Encoded protein: CASSYGQIETQYF.